This T cell receptor (beta chain) was captured by sequencing in a study of blood T cell repertoires in COVID-19. The germline V and J ends were trimmed by 5 bases and 0 bases, with 11 bases remaining between them. Germline V CDR1 and CDR2: SGHNT, YENEEA. The CDR3 sequence is 14 residues long. TCRdb's table, derived via immunoSEQ multiplex PCR, lists solely in-frame clones and lacks some. Of 400,000 to 500,000 clones in the sample, more than 70% are singletons; the top ten hold approximately 1.5%. Participants spanned ages about 18 to 100 years and resided in around 25 US areas. This clone was seen a single time.

The source is a woman between 18 and 30 years old who had been exposed to COVID-19. V is TRBV11-3 and J is TRBJ2-7; the D gene is possibly TRBD1 (6 bases). Sequences were obtained from PBMCs or T cells enriched from blood (not recorded which). CDR3 nucleotide sequence: TGTGCCAGCAGCACAGGACAGAGCTCCTACGAGCAGTACTTC. Residues: CASSTGQSSYEQYF.